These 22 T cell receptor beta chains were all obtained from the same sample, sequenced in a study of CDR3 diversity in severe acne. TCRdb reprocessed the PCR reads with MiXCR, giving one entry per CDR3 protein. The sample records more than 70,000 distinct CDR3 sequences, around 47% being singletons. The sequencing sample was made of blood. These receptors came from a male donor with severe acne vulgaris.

The CDR3 DNA sequence: TGCAGTGCTAACCGGGACAGTGGCCCCTACGAGCAGTACTTC. Residues: CSANRDSGPYEQYF. V usage is TRBV20-1 and J usage is TRBJ2-7; TRBD1 matches 7 bases. Per germline, CDR1 DFQATT and CDR2 SNEGSKA (reference sequence). The trim removed 4 bases at V and 2 bases at J, leaving 8 bases unmatched. CDR3 length equals 14 residues.

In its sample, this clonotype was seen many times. The CDR3 sequence is CASRTGAREQYF. The CDR3, as DNA: TGTGCCAGCAGGACTGGGGCCCGGGAGCAGTACTTC. This chain uses TRBV28 with TRBJ2-7; TRBD1 might be the D (5 bases). The CDR3 sequence is 12 residues long. V was clipped by 6 bases and J by 7 bases, with 13 bases between them. The germline V gene encodes CDR1 MDHEN and CDR2 SYDVKM.

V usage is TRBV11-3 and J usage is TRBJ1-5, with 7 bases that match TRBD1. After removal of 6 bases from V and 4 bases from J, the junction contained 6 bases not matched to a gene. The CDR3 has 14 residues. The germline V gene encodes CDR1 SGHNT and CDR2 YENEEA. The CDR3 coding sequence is TGTGCCAGCAGTCTCGGGACAGAAAATCAGCCCCAGCATTTT. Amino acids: CASSLGTENQPQHF.

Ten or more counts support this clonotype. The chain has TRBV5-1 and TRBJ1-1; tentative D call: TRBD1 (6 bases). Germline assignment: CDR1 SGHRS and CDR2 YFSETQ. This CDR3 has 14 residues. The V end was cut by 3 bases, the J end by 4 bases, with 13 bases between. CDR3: CASSSVRGPTEAFF. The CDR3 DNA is TGCGCCAGCAGCTCGGTCAGGGGTCCCACTGAAGCTTTCTTT.

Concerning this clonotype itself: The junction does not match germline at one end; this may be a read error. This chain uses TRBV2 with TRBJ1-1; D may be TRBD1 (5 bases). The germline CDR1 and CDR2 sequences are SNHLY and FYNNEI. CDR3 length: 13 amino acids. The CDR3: CVSRAAVRTEAFF. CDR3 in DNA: TGTGTCAGCAGGGCGGCCGTGCGCACTGAAGCTTTCTTT.

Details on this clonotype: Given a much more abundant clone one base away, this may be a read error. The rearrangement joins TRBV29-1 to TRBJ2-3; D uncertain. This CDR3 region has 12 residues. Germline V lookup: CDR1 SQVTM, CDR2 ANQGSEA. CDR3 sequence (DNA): TGCAGCATTGAGAAACAGACAGATACGCAGTATTTT. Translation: CSIEKQTDTQYF.

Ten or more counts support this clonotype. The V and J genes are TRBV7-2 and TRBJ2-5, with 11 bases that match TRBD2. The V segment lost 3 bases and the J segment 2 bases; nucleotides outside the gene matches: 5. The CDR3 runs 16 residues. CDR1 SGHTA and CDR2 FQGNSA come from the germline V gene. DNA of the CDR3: TGTGCCAGCAGCTTGGCACTAGCGGGAGCTCAAGAGACCCAGTACTTC. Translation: CASSLALAGAQETQYF.

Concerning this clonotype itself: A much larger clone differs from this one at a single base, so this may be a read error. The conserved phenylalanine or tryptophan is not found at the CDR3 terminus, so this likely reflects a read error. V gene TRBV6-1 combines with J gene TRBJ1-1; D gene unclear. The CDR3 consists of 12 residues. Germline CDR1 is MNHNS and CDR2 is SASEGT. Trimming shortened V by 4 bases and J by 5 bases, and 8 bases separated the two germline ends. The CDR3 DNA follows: TGTGCCAGCAGTGTGGGTTTGACTGAAGCTTTCCTT. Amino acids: CASSVGLTEAFL.

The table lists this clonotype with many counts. The chain's CDR3 is CASSARTVDNYGYTF. The DNA of the CDR3 is TGTGCCAGCAGTGCCCGGACAGTTGATAACTATGGCTACACCTTC. The chain recombines TRBV2 with TRBJ1-2; a possible D gene is TRBD1 (6 bases). This CDR3 has 15 residues. Trimming stripped 4 bases from V and 1 base from J, with 13 bases between. Germline lookup yields CDR1 SNHLY and CDR2 FYNNEI.

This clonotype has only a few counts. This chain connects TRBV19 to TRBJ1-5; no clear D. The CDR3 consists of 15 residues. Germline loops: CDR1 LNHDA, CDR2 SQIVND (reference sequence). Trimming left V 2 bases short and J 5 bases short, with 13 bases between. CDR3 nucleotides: TGTGCCAGTAGTATATTTTCCCGAGGCGATCAGCCCCAGCATTTT. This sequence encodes CASSIFSRGDQPQHF.

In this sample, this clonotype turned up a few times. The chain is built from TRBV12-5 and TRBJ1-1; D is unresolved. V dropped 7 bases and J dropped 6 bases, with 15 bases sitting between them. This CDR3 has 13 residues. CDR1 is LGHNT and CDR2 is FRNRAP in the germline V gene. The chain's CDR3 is CASALAGSAEAFF. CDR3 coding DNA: TGTGCTAGTGCCCTTGCGGGGTCGGCTGAAGCTTTCTTT.

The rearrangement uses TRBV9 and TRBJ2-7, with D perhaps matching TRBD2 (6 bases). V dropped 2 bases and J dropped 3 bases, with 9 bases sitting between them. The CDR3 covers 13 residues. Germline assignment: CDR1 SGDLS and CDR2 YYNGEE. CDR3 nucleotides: TGTGCCAGCAGCGTTGGGGACTTCTACGAGCAGTACTTC. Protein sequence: CASSVGDFYEQYF.

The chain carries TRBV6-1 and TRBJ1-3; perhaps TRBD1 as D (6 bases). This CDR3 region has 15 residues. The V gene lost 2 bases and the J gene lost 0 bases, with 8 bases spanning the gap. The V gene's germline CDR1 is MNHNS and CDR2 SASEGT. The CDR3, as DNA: TGTGCCAGCAGTGAATTAGGGGGCTCTGGAAACACCATATATTTT. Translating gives CASSELGGSGNTIYF.

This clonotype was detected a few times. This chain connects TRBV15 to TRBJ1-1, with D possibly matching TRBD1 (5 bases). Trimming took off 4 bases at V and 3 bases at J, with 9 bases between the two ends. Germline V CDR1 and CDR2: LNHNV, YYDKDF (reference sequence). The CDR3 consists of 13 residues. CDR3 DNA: TGTGCCACCAGCATGGGGCGGTACACTGAAGCTTTCTTT. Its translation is CATSMGRYTEAFF.

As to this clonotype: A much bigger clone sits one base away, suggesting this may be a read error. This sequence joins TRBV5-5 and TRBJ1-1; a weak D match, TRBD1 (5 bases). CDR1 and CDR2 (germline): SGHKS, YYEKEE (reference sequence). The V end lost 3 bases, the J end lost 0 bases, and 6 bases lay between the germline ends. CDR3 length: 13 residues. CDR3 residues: CASSWGVNTEAFF. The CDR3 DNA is TGTGCCAGCAGCTGGGGGGTGAACACTGAAGCTTTCTTT.

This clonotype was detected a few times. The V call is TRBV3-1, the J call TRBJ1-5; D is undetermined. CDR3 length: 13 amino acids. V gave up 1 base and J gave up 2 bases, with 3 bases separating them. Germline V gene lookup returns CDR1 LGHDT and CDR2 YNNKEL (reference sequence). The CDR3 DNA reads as TGTGCCAGCAGCCAAGGGGGCAATCAGCCCCAGCATTTT. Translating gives CASSQGGNQPQHF.

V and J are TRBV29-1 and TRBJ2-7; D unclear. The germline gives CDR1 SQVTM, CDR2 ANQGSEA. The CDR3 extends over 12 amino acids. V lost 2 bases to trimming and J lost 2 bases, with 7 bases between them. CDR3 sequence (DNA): TGCAGCGTTGAATCCCGCCCCTACGAGCAGTACTTC. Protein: CSVESRPYEQYF.

The CDR3 DNA reads as TGTGCCAGCAGTTACAGCGGGGGGGCCACAGATACGCAGTATTTT. Translated, it gives CASSYSGGATDTQYF. The chain carries TRBV6-2 or TRBV6-3 and TRBJ2-3; 10 bases align to TRBD2. The CDR3 is made up of 15 amino acids. CDR1 and CDR2 from the germline V gene are MNHEY and SVGEGT. Unmatched junction bases numbered 1, after V lost 2 bases and J lost 2 bases.

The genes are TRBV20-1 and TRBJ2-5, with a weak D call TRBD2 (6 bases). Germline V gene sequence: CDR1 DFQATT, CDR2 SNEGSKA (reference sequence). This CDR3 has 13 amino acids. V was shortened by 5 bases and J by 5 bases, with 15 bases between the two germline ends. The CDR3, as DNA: TGCAGTGCTCGCATGACTAGATTCGAGACCCAGTACTTC. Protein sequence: CSARMTRFETQYF.

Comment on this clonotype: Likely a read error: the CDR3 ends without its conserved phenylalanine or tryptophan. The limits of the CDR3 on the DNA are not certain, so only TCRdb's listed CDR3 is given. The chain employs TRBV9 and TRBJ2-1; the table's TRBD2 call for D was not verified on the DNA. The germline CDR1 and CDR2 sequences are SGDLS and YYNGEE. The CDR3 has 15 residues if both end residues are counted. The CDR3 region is CATNPLSGGNNEQTL.

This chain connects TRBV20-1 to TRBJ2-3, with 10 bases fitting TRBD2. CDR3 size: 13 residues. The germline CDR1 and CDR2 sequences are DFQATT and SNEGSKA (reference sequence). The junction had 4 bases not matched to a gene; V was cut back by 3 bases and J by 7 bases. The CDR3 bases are TGCAGTGCTAGTAGGACTAGCGGAAATACGCAGTATTTT. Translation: CSASRTSGNTQYF.

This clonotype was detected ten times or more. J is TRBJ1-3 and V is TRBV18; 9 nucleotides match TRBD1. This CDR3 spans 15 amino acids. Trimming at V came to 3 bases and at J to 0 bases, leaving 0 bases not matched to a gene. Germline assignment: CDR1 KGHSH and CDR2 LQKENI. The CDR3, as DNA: TGTGCCAGCTCACCGGGACAGGGCTCTGGAAACACCATATATTTT. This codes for CASSPGQGSGNTIYF.